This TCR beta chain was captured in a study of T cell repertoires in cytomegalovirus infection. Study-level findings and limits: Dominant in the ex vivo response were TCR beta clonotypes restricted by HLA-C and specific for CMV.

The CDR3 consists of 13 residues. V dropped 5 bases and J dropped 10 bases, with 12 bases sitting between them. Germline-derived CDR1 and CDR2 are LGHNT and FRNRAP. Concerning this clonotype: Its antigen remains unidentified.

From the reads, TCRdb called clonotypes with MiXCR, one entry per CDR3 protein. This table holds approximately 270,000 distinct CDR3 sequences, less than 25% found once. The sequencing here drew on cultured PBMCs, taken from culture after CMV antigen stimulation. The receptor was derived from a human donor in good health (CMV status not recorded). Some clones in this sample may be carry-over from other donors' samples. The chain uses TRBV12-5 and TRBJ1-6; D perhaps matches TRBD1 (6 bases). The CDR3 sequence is CASGQGLHSPLHF. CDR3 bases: TGTGCTAGTGGTCAGGGGTTACACTCACCCCTCCACTTT.